This TCR beta chain was identified in a study of T cell responses to AZD1222 COVID-19 vaccine (dated by TCRdb to the early 2020s). Regarding the complete study: AZD1222 recipients whose second dose came at about 4 weeks and those whose second dose came at about 12 weeks were combined into one group, since spike-specific TCR depth and breadth did not differ between the two schedules. A total of about 250 trial participants underwent TCR sequencing, of whom under 220 had received two doses of AZD1222 and roughly 26 had received two doses of the MenACWY control vaccine. Trial participants were enrolled by age into subgroups of 18-55, 56-69 and 70-plus years, and about 150, 27 and 61 TCR-sequenced participants, respectively, were included in these subgroups.

The CDR3 regions of human TCRbeta chains were analyzed by immunosequencing. Concerning the study's data processing: TCRs in the repertoires were compared against a reference library of SARS-CoV-2-specific TCRs that had been generated with the MIRA antigen-specificity platform. Breadth was defined as the fraction of unique TCRs that were SARS-CoV-2-associated. Depth was defined as the fraction of total T cells that were SARS-CoV-2-associated. Each spike-specific TCR was assigned to its reactive spike region and to a CD4 or CD8 class using the MIRA data. Log10-transformed breadth and depth values were compared by one-way ANOVA with Sidak's multiple comparisons tests. Drawn from immuneACCESS, this table holds only the in-frame rearrangements with V and J called that TCRdb kept. Clones are partly lost; checked studies trace under half to an unresolved V gene and leave the rest unexplained. D and trimming come from the DNA, and the V and J calls and clone size come from that table. The sample yields around 100,000 clones; more than 85% were counted once. The biggest ten clones account for roughly 1.1% of the sample.

Per the publication, the time point label means: baseline before first vaccination. The vaccinee samples were drawn from two UK trials, COV001 and COV002, one of which was a single-blind randomized controlled phase 2/3 trial testing AZD1222 (ChAdOx1 nCoV-19) in healthy adults. For TCRbeta chain sequencing, PBMC samples from trial participants were taken at day 0 and at day 28 after the second dose. The full study reports these points: In the small 56-69-year group, the increase in depth fell short of significance, most likely because of low power. CD4 TCRs associated with the vaccine covered the entire spike protein, and the dominant responses were in regions 160-218 and 743-854. Participants were mostly white British, with more females than males. The authors suggested clonal diversity may have been underestimated. Because no samples from the day 14 peak response were available, repertoires could be characterized only after the peak T cell response. Only six AZD1222 recipients were SARS-CoV-2 seropositive at baseline, limiting conclusions about previously exposed vaccinees. After two AZD1222 doses, spike-specific TCR breadth and depth were significantly higher than at day 0 and than in MenACWY recipients. Reportedly, almost half of the unique spike-specific TCRs recognized epitopes lying outside the regions that are mutated in the B.1.351 and B.1.1.7 variants.

Comments on this clone: It lacks a known antigen. There are no base qualities to consult, and no much larger clone falls within one base.

From the cysteine through the phenylalanine, the CDR3 covers 16 amino acids. Of the read, only the CDR3 DNA is kept; its 48 bases are in frame from base 1. V is pared back by 5 bases and J by 1 base, with 15 bases lying between the germline termini. CDR1 and CDR2, looked up from the germline V gene, are SGHAT and FQNNGV. The sample here was peripheral blood, taken on day 0 of AZD1222 vaccination. The receptor chain draws on TRBV11-2 and TRBJ1-3, and TRBD1 may be the D gene, going by 5 matching bases. The sequence came from an adult in good health. The nucleotides read TGTGCCAGCAGCCGGGGGTTAGGCGATTCTGGAAACACCATATATTTT. Its product reads: CASSRGLGDSGNTIYF.